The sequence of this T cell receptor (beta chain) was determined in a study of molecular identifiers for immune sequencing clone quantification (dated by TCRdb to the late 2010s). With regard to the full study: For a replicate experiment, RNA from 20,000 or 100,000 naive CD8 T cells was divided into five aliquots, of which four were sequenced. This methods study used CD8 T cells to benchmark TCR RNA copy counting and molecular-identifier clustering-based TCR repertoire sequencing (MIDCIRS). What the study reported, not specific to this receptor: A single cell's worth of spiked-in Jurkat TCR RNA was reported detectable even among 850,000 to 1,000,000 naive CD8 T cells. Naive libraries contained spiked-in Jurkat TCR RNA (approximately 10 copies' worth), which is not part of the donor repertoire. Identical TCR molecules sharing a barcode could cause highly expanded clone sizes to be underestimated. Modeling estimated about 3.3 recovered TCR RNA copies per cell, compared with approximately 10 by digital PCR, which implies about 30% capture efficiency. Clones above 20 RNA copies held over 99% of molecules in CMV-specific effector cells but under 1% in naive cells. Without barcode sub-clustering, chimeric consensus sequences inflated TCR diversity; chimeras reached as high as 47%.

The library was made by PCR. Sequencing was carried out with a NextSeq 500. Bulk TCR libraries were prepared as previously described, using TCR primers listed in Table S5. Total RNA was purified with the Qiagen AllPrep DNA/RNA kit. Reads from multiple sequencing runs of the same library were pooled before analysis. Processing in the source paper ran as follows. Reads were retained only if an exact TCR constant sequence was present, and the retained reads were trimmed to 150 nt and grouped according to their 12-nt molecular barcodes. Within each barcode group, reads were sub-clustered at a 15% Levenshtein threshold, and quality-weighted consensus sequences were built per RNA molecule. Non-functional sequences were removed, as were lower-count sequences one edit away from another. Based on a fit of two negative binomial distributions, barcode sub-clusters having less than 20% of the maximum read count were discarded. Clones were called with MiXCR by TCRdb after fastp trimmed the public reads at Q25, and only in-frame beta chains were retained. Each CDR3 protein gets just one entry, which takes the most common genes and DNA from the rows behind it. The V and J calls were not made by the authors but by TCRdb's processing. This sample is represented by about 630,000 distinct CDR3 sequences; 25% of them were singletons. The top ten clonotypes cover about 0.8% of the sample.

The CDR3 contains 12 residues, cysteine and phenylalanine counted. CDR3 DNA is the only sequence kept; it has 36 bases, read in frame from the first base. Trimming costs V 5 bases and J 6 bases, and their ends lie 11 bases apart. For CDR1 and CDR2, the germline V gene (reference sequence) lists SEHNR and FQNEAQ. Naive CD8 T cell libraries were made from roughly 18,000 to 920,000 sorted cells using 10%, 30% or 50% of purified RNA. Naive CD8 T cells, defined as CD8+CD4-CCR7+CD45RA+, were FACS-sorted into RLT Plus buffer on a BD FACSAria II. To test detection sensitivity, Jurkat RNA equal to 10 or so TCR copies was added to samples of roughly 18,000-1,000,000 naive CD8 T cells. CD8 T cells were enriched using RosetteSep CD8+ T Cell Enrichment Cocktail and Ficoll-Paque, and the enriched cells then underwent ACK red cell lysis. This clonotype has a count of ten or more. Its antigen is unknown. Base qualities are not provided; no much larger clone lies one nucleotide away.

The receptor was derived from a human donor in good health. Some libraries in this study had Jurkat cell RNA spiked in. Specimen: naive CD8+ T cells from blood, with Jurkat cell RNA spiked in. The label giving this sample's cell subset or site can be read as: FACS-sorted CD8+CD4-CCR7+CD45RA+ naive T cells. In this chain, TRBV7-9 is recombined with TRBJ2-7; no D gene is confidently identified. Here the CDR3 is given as CASSPERSEQYF. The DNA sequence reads TGTGCCAGCAGCCCGGAGAGGAGCGAGCAGTACTTC.